The 32 T cell receptor beta chains presented below share a single source sample, sequenced in a study of CD8 T cells in ankylosing spondylitis. Study results and caveats: In ankylosing spondylitis blood, a motif of seven to nine highly homologous TCR beta variants appeared characteristic.

No cognate antigen is known for these TCRs. TCRdb re-analysed the 5' RACE reads in MiXCR, keeping a single row per CDR3 protein. The table lists around 430,000 distinct CDR3 sequences, about 15% of them singletons. Sequenced: blood, either unsorted or a sorted T cell fraction (not recorded which). These receptors were collected from a male donor with ankylosing spondylitis.

The V gene is TRBV28, the J gene TRBJ1-5, with D tentatively TRBD1 (6 bases). Germline V gene sequence: CDR1 MDHEN, CDR2 SYDVKM. This CDR3 region has 15 residues. Deletions cut 6 bases from V and 0 bases from J, with 12 bases between. This chain's CDR3 is CASRSRGYSNQPQHF. The CDR3 region has the DNA TGTGCCAGCAGATCAAGGGGGTATAGCAATCAGCCCCAGCATTTT.

This clonotype was seen a few times. The chain is built from TRBV4-3 and TRBJ2-2; 10 nucleotides align to TRBD2. Germline-derived CDR1 and CDR2 are LGHNA and YSLEER. The CDR3 totals 16 residues. V lost 2 bases to trimming and J lost 5 bases; unmatched junction nucleotides: 5. Here the CDR3 reads CASSQSGRAYTGELFF. For the CDR3, the DNA is TGCGCCAGCAGCCAAAGCGGGAGGGCCTATACCGGGGAGCTGTTTTTT.

This clonotype was observed a handful of times. The chain combines TRBV20-1 with TRBJ1-2; D is unclear. This CDR3 is built from 12 residues. CDR1 and CDR2 (germline): DFQATT, SNEGSKA (reference sequence). With 3 bases removed from V and 3 bases from J, the gap between germline ends came to 8 bases. The CDR3 here is CSARGSYYGYTF. CDR3 coding DNA: TGCAGTGCTAGGGGCAGCTACTATGGCTACACCTTC.

This sequence joins TRBV5-1 and TRBJ1-3, with TRBD1 matching 7 bases. Germline V CDR1 and CDR2: SGHRS, YFSETQ. This CDR3 is 15 amino acids long. V was clipped by 4 bases and J by 0 bases; unmatched bases: 4. The CDR3 sequence is CASSPTGSSGNTIYF. The DNA for the CDR3 is TGCGCCAGCAGCCCGACAGGGAGCTCTGGAAACACCATATATTTT. The full variable domain, with the rest looked up from reference TRBV5-1 and TRBJ1-3, is KAGVTQTPRYLIKTRGQQVTLSCSPISGHRSVSWYQQTPGQGLQFLFEYFSETQRNKGNFPGRFSGRQFSNSRSEMNVSTLELGDSALYLCASSPTGSSGNTIYFGEGSWLTVV.

This sequence joins TRBV5-1 and TRBJ2-1; D remains unclear. V shed 4 bases and J shed 15 bases, with 11 bases lying between them. The germline gives CDR1 SGHRS, CDR2 YFSETQ. The CDR3 runs 10 residues. The CDR3 loop is CASSGVSRFF. The CDR3, as DNA: TGCGCCAGCAGCGGGGTGTCGCGGTTCTTC.

This chain uses TRBV6-1 with TRBJ1-2, with TRBD1 matching 8 bases. With 0 bases clipped from V and 0 bases from J, the junction kept 6 bases outside the gene matches. Per the germline V gene, CDR1 is MNHNS and CDR2 is SASEGT. CDR3 size: 17 residues. The CDR3 nucleotides read TGTGCCAGCAGTGAAGCACCCCGGACAGGGACTAACTATGGCTACACCTTC. The encoded protein is CASSEAPRTGTNYGYTF.

The chain recombines TRBV3-1 with TRBJ2-1, with 8 bases lining up with TRBD2. Germline trimming cut 0 bases from V and 1 base from J; bases unmatched to any gene: 11. The CDR3 is 19 amino acids. The germline V gene encodes CDR1 LGHDT and CDR2 YNNKEL (reference sequence). Here the CDR3 reads CASSQEPLAGGWSYNEQFF. Here the CDR3 DNA reads TGTGCCAGCAGCCAAGAGCCCCTCGCGGGGGGCTGGTCCTACAATGAGCAGTTCTTC.

This clonotype was counted only a few times. CDR3 sequence: CASSLSGTMNTEAFF. The CDR3 bases are TGCGCCAGCAGCTTGTCGGGGACCATGAACACTGAAGCTTTCTTT. This chain uses TRBV5-1 with TRBJ1-1, with D possibly matching TRBD1 (5 bases). CDR3 size: 15 residues. The germline V gene has CDR1 SGHRS and CDR2 YFSETQ. With 1 base removed from V and 0 bases from J, the gap between germline ends came to 10 bases.

The V and J genes are TRBV6-1 and TRBJ1-1; D uncertain. Deletions cut 2 bases from V and 0 bases from J, with 13 bases between. Per germline, CDR1 MNHNS and CDR2 SASEGT. There are 16 residues in the CDR3. CDR3 sequence (DNA): TGTGCCAGCAGTGAACCCCACGGCAGATTGAACACTGAAGCTTTCTTT. Translating gives CASSEPHGRLNTEAFF.

The gene calls are TRBV6-2 or TRBV6-3 and TRBJ2-2; 8 bases line up with TRBD1. CDR1 and CDR2 from the germline V gene are MNHEY and SVGEGT. J lost 4 bases, V lost 6 bases, and 4 bases had no gene match. This CDR3 comprises 14 residues. This chain's CDR3 is CASRRTGSTGELFF. The DNA of the CDR3 is TGTGCCAGCAGACGGACAGGGAGCACCGGGGAGCTGTTTTTT.

This clonotype was counted at least ten times. The chain combines TRBV7-2 with TRBJ1-1; perhaps TRBD1 as D (5 bases). The germline CDR1 and CDR2 sequences are SGHTA and FQGNSA. The V and J ends lost 11 bases and 1 base respectively, with 20 bases between them. CDR3 size: 15 residues. CDR3 region: CASHRGTLWNTEAFF. CDR3 in DNA: TGTGCCTCCCACCGGGGCACGCTTTGGAACACTGAAGCTTTCTTT.

This clonotype has just a few counts. CDR3 sequence: CATRLAGGPGELFF. As DNA, the CDR3 is TGTGCCACCAGACTGGCGGGGGGCCCCGGGGAGCTGTTTTTT. This sequence joins TRBV15 and TRBJ2-2; 8 bases fit TRBD2. The CDR3 has 14 amino acids. Germline lookup yields CDR1 LNHNV and CDR2 YYDKDF (reference sequence). V shed 6 bases and J 6 bases; nucleotides not matched to a gene: 6.

The rearrangement uses TRBV5-1 and TRBJ2-1; D is ambiguous. The CDR3 is made up of 13 amino acids. Germline V gene sequence: CDR1 SGHRS, CDR2 YFSETQ. The ends were cut back, 5 bases at V and 5 bases at J, with 11 bases in the middle. CDR3 amino acids: CASSFDVHNEQFF. CDR3 nucleotides: TGCGCCAGCAGTTTTGACGTTCACAATGAGCAGTTCTTC.

About this clonotype itself: A much bigger clone sits one base away, suggesting this may be a read error. This chain links TRBV12-3 or TRBV12-4 with TRBJ2-2, with a weak D call TRBD2 (5 bases). The V end was cut by 11 bases, the J end by 0 bases, with 13 bases between. The CDR3 covers 14 residues. CDR3 protein: CAYHPRANTGELFF. The CDR3 nucleotides are TGTGCCTACCACCCGAGGGCGAACACCGGGGAGCTGTTTTTT.

Ten or more counts support this clonotype. The chain is built from TRBV12-3 or TRBV12-4 and TRBJ2-5; 7 bases are a match to TRBD1. The CDR3 runs to 12 residues. V lost 5 bases to trimming and J lost 13 bases; unmatched junction nucleotides: 10. The CDR3 here is CASSPPGTVLYF. For the CDR3, the DNA is TGTGCCAGCAGTCCTCCCGGGACAGTCCTGTACTTC.

The chain combines TRBV20-1 with TRBJ2-7; the match to TRBD2 covers 8 bases. This CDR3 has 13 residues. Per the germline V gene, CDR1 is DFQATT and CDR2 is SNEGSKA (reference sequence). The V and J ends lost 3 bases and 6 bases, in that order; junction bases with no gene match: 7. In DNA form, the CDR3 reads TGCAGTGCTAGTGCGGGCGGGGGGCGCGAGCAGTACTTC. This codes for CSASAGGGREQYF.

This clonotype was seen a handful of times. The V and J genes are TRBV7-9 and TRBJ2-5; 11 bases line up with TRBD2. CDR3 length equals 16 residues. Trimming cost V 5 bases and J 3 bases; bases outside gene matches: 8. Germline V gene sequence: CDR1 SEHNR, CDR2 FQNEAQ (reference sequence). The DNA of the CDR3 is TGTGCCAGCAGCCCCGGGACTAGCGGTCGGAAAGAGACCCAGTACTTC. Protein sequence: CASSPGTSGRKETQYF.

This clonotype was seen only a few times. The rearrangement links TRBV5-1 to TRBJ1-2; D is perhaps TRBD1 (6 bases). Deletions cut 7 bases from V and 4 bases from J, with 14 bases between. The CDR3 has 13 amino acids. Germline assignment: CDR1 SGHRS and CDR2 YFSETQ. As DNA, the CDR3 is TGCGCCAGCGGAAGGGCAGGGGTCTATGGCTACACCTTC. Translating gives CASGRAGVYGYTF.

The chain combines TRBV6-1 with TRBJ2-2; D gene unclear. V shed 6 bases and J shed 0 bases, with 14 bases lying between them. The CDR3 contains 16 residues. In germline, CDR1 is MNHNS, CDR2 SASEGT. CDR3 bases: TGTGCCAGCAGCGGTCCTACAACCCCGAACACCGGGGAGCTGTTTTTT. Translation gives CASSGPTTPNTGELFF.

The V gene is TRBV7-9, the J gene TRBJ1-2; 9 positions agree with TRBD1. CDR1 SEHNR and CDR2 FQNEAQ come from the germline V gene (reference sequence). With 4 bases clipped from V and 5 bases from J, the junction kept 5 bases outside the gene matches. This CDR3 spans 14 amino acids. CDR3 protein: CASSSQGARYGYTF. In DNA form, the CDR3 reads TGTGCCAGCAGCTCACAGGGGGCTCGGTATGGCTACACCTTC.

A few counts support this clonotype. The chain carries TRBV9 and TRBJ2-7; D perhaps matches TRBD1 (6 bases). CDR1 SGDLS and CDR2 YYNGEE come from the germline V gene. The CDR3 has 14 residues. The germline V and J ends were trimmed by 0 bases and 5 bases, with 12 bases remaining between them. The chain's CDR3 is CASSVVAGVHEQYF. Written as DNA, the CDR3 is TGTGCCAGCAGCGTAGTAGCAGGGGTCCACGAGCAGTACTTC. Complete variable domain (other parts from reference TRBV9 and TRBJ2-7): DSGVTQTPKHLITATGQRVTLRCSPRSGDLSVYWYQQSLDQGLQFLIQYYNGEERAKGNILERFSAQQFPDLHSELNLSSLELGDSALYFCASSVVAGVHEQYFGPGTRLTVT.

The V and J genes are TRBV3-1 and TRBJ2-4, with D maybe TRBD1 (5 bases). The CDR3 runs to 15 residues. Germline loops: CDR1 LGHDT, CDR2 YNNKEL (reference sequence). V dropped 5 bases and J dropped 8 bases, with 19 bases sitting between them. CDR3 residues: CASSTWALGEDIQYF. As DNA, the CDR3 is TGTGCCAGCAGCACATGGGCCCTAGGGGAAGACATTCAGTACTTC.

The chain joins TRBV3-1 to TRBJ2-3; TRBD1 matches 9 bases. Germline CDR1 reads LGHDT; CDR2 reads YNNKEL (reference sequence). This CDR3 has 12 residues. The chain's CDR3 is CAVGQGHDTQYF. CDR3 nucleotide sequence: TGTGCTGTGGGACAGGGCCACGATACGCAGTATTTT.

This clonotype has a handful of counts. The V and J genes are TRBV20-1 and TRBJ1-5, with TRBD1 identical over 8 bases. This CDR3 is 17 amino acids long. J was trimmed by 0 bases and V by 2 bases; bases with no gene match: 9. The germline gives CDR1 DFQATT, CDR2 SNEGSKA (reference sequence). CDR3 nucleotide sequence: TGCAGTGCTAGACGGGGACAGGATGGTGCTAGCAATCAGCCCCAGCATTTT. Its translation is CSARRGQDGASNQPQHF.

The chain joins TRBV2 to TRBJ2-2; D may correspond to TRBD1 or TRBD2 (7 bases each). Germline CDR1 and CDR2: SNHLY and FYNNEI. The CDR3 is made up of 14 amino acids. V dropped 3 bases and J dropped 7 bases, with 12 bases sitting between them. CDR3 DNA sequence: TGTGCCAGCAGTGACGCAGGGGGGGTCGGGGAGCTGTTTTTT. Translating it yields CASSDAGGVGELFF.

This sequence joins TRBV9 and TRBJ2-2, with 8 positions matching TRBD2. Germline assignment: CDR1 SGDLS and CDR2 YYNGEE. The CDR3 is 18 residues long. V dropped 0 bases and J dropped 7; count of bases not matched to a gene: 14. The CDR3 DNA reads as TGTGCCAGCAGCGTAGCTCTAGGTAGCGGGACAATTAACGGGGAGCTGTTTTTT. Amino acid sequence: CASSVALGSGTINGELFF.

The chain links TRBV6-2 or TRBV6-3 to TRBJ2-1; no firm D call. The CDR3 runs 13 residues. The germline gives CDR1 MNHEY, CDR2 SVGEGT. The V end lost 11 bases, the J end lost 0 bases, and 11 bases lay between the germline ends. Here the CDR3 DNA reads TGTGCCGGAAGCCAGGACTCCTACAATGAGCAGTTCTTC. It specifies CAGSQDSYNEQFF.

This clonotype has more than one count but fewer than ten. The J gene is TRBJ1-6, the V gene TRBV30, with D hard to call. The germline gives CDR1 GTSNPN, CDR2 SVGIG (reference sequence). Deletions cut 6 bases from V and 0 bases from J, with 12 bases between. The CDR3 contains 15 residues. CDR3 nucleotides: TGTGCCTGCCGATCGGGAAGCTCCTATAATTCACCCCTCCACTTT. It encodes CACRSGSSYNSPLHF.

This clonotype has only a few counts. V is TRBV29-1 and J is TRBJ2-5, with 7 bases aligning to TRBD1. The length of the CDR3 is 15 residues. Per germline, CDR1 SQVTM and CDR2 ANQGSEA. V dropped 0 bases and J dropped 9; count of bases not matched to a gene: 13. Here the CDR3 reads CSVEDWAGGTRAQYF. The CDR3 bases are TGCAGCGTTGAAGATTGGGCAGGGGGTACGAGGGCCCAGTACTTC.

This clonotype was detected a few times. The DNA for the CDR3 is TGCGCCAGCAGCTATGGACAGAGGAACACTGAAGCTTTCTTT. Translated: CASSYGQRNTEAFF. The rearrangement joins TRBV5-1 to TRBJ1-1, with D maybe TRBD1 (6 bases). The V gene's germline CDR1 is SGHRS and CDR2 YFSETQ. CDR3 size: 14 residues. Trimming cost V 3 bases and J 1 base, with 10 bases left between them. The whole variable domain, remainder taken from reference TRBV5-1 and TRBJ1-1, is KAGVTQTPRYLIKTRGQQVTLSCSPISGHRSVSWYQQTPGQGLQFLFEYFSETQRNKGNFPGRFSGRQFSNSRSEMNVSTLELGDSALYLCASSYGQRNTEAFFGQGTRLTVV.

The gene calls are TRBV7-9 and TRBJ1-1; D unresolved. Germline CDR1 and CDR2: SEHNR and FQNEAQ (reference sequence). V lost 5 bases to trimming and J lost 3 bases, with 16 bases between them. CDR3 length equals 15 residues. The CDR3 region is CASSPPGLVDTEAFF. DNA for the CDR3: TGTGCCAGCAGCCCGCCGGGCCTAGTGGACACTGAAGCTTTCTTT.

As DNA, the CDR3 is TGCAGTGCTAGAGATGTTGCGGGTTCCTACAATGAGCAGTTCTTC. Translation gives CSARDVAGSYNEQFF. The gene calls are TRBV20-1 and TRBJ2-1; possibly TRBD2 for D (5 bases). The CDR3 has 15 amino acids. Germline CDR1 DFQATT, CDR2 SNEGSKA (reference sequence). The V and J ends lost 0 bases and 1 base respectively, with 10 bases between them.